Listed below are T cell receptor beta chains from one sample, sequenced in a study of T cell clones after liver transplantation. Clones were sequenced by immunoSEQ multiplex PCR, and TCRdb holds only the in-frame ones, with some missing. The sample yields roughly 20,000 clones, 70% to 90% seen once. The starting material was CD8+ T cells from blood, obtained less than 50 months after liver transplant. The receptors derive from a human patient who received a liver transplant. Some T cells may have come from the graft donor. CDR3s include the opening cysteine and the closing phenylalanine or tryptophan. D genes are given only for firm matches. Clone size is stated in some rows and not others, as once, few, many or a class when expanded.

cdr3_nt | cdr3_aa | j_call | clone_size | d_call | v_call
TGTGCCAGCAGATGGGGAGGTGAGCAGTACTTC | CASRWGGEQYF | TRBJ2-7 | . | . | TRBV6-5
TGCGCCAGCAGCCCGAGTCAAACGGAAACTTCCTATGGCTACACCTTC | CASSPSQTETSYGYTF | TRBJ1-2 | . | . | TRBV4-1
TGCGCCAGCAGCCCACCGACAGGGAGCTCCTACGAGCAGTACTTC | CASSPPTGSSYEQYF | TRBJ2-7 | . | TRBD1 | TRBV5-1
TGTGCCAGCGGAAAACCGGACAGCGGAGCTCACGGTGCCTACAATGAGCAGTTCTTC | CASGKPDSGAHGAYNEQFF | TRBJ2-1 | . | . | TRBV11-3
TGTGCCAGCAGCTTGACAGGGGCTGGGGAGACCCAGTACTTC | CASSLTGAGETQYF | TRBJ2-5 | once | TRBD1 | TRBV7-2
TGTGCCAGCAGCCCGGGACTAGCGGGGCGCACAGATACGCAGTATTTT | CASSPGLAGRTDTQYF | TRBJ2-3 | . | TRBD2 | TRBV7-2
TGTGCCAGCAGCCAGGGACAGGTCTCCAATCAGCCCCAGCATTTT | CASSQGQVSNQPQHF | TRBJ1-5 | many | TRBD1 | TRBV4-2
TGTGCCAGCAGCGTACAGGGGGCGTTGAGAGAGACCCAGTACTTC | CASSVQGALRETQYF | TRBJ2-5 | . | TRBD1 | TRBV9
TGTGCCAGCAGCTTTCCAAGACTAGCGACGGAGACCCAGTACTTC | CASSFPRLATETQYF | TRBJ2-5 | . | TRBD2 | TRBV7-9
TGTGCCAGCAGTTCGAGGGTACAGGGGCTGAACACTGAAGCTTTCTTT | CASSSRVQGLNTEAFF | TRBJ1-1 | . | TRBD1 | TRBV6-6
TGTGCCAGCAGCTCCTGGCGGGATAATGAGCAGTTCTTC | CASSSWRDNEQFF | TRBJ2-1 | few | . | TRBV7-2
TGTGCCAGCAGCGTACGGGCCCGCACTGCAGATACGCAGTATTTT | CASSVRARTADTQYF | TRBJ2-3 | . | . | TRBV9
TGTGCCAGCAGTGCCTTAGCGGGACAGATCAATGAGCAGTTCTTC | CASSALAGQINEQFF | TRBJ2-1 | . | . | TRBV6-6
TGTGCCAGCAGTGATAAGGACAGCAACACCGGGGAGCTGTTTTTT | CASSDKDSNTGELFF | TRBJ2-2 | . | . | TRBV6-1
TGTGCCAGCAGGCGGAGGGGGGGAAGCAATCAGCCCCAGCATTTT | CASRRRGGSNQPQHF | TRBJ1-5 | . | . | TRBV6-5
TGCGCCAGCAGCCCGGGACTAGCGGGAGGCGGGGAGCTGTTTTTT | CASSPGLAGGGELFF | TRBJ2-2 | . | TRBD2 | TRBV4-1
TGCGCCAGCAGCTTGTTGGGGGATCAGCCCCAGCATTTT | CASSLLGDQPQHF | TRBJ1-5 | . | . | TRBV5-1
TGTGCCAGCAGCTTAGTCCAGGCTCAAGAAAAACTGTTTTTT | CASSLVQAQEKLFF | TRBJ1-4 | medium-sized | . | TRBV7-9
TGTGCCAGCAGCTTATTGGAGACAGGGGAGAGTCAGCCCCAGCATTTT | CASSLLETGESQPQHF | TRBJ1-5 | . | TRBD1 | TRBV7-9
TGTGCCAGCAGCTTAGCCGGGACAGACAATGAGCAGTTCTTC | CASSLAGTDNEQFF | TRBJ2-1 | . | TRBD1 | TRBV7-3